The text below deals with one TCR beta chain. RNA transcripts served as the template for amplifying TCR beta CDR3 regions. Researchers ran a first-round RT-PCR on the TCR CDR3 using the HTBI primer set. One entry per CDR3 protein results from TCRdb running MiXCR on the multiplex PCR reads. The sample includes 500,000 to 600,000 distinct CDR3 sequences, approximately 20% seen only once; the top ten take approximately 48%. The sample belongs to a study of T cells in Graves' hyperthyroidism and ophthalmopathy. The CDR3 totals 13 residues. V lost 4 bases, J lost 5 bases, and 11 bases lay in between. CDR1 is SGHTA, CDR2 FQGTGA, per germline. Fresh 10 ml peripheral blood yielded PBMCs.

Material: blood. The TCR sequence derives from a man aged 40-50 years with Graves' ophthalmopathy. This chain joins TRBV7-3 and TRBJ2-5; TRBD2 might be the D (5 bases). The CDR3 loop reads CASSSRRGETQYF. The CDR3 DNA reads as TGTGCCAGCAGCTCTCGACGGGGTGAGACCCAGTACTTC.